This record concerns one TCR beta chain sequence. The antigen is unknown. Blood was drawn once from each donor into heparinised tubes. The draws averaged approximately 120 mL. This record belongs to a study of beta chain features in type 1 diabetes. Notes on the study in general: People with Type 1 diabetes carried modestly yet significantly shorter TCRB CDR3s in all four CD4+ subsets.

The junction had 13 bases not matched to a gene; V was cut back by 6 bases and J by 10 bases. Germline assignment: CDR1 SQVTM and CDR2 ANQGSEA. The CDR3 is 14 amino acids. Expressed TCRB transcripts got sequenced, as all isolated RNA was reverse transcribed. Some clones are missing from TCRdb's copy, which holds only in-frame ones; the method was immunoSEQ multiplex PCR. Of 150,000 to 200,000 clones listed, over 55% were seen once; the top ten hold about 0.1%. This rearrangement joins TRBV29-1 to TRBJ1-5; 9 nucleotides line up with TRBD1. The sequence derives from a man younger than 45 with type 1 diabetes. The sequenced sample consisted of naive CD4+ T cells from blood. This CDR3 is CSVAEGQGLSPQHF. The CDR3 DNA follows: TGCAGCGTCGCCGAGGGACAGGGTCTTTCCCCCCAGCATTTT.